These 32 T cell receptor beta chains share one sample of origin, sequenced in a study of CD8+CD57+ T cells in acquired aplastic anemia. TCR beta VDJ and CDR3 profiling used genomic DNA as template. TCRdb fed the reads into MiXCR, producing one record per CDR3 protein. The table includes about 220,000 distinct CDR3 sequences, approximately 35% detected once. Material for sequencing was sorted CD4+, CD8+, or CD8+CD57+ T cells (not recorded which) from PBMCs. The receptors derive from a human donor in good health, serving as a control.

A remark on this clonotype: The final CDR3 position lacks the conserved phenylalanine or tryptophan, pointing to a likely read error. The chain recombines TRBV4-1 with TRBJ2-4; D may correspond to TRBD1 or TRBD2 (5 bases each). The CDR3 has 15 amino acids. Germline V CDR1 and CDR2: MGHRA, YSYEKL. Trimming removed 0 bases from V and 8 bases from J, with 14 bases in between. The DNA for the CDR3 is TGCGCCAGCAGCCAAGATATCGGGACGGGCCACATTCAGTACCTC. This sequence encodes CASSQDIGTGHIQYL.

This clonotype appeared many times. The rearrangement joins TRBV15 to TRBJ1-3; D is undetermined. V shed 0 bases and J shed 3 bases, with 6 bases lying between them. Per the germline V gene, CDR1 is LNHNV and CDR2 is YYDKDF (reference sequence). This CDR3 has 14 residues. The CDR3 is CATSRDTVGNTIYF. The CDR3 coding sequence is TGTGCCACCAGCAGAGACACGGTTGGAAACACCATATATTTT.

This clonotype appeared a few times. V usage is TRBV5-6 and J usage is TRBJ1-2; tentatively, D is TRBD1 (5 bases). CDR1 SGHDT and CDR2 YYEEEE come from the germline V gene. The CDR3 has 17 residues. Trimming removed 1 base at V and 0 bases at J, with 16 bases between. In DNA form, the CDR3 reads TGTGCCAGCAGCTTGTGGGGGAACTTTAAGTCTAACTATGGCTACACCTTC. Translated, it gives CASSLWGNFKSNYGYTF.

The chain couples TRBV7-6 to TRBJ1-5; D unresolved. Germline loops: CDR1 SGHVS, CDR2 FNYEAQ. The CDR3 runs to 14 residues. Trimming took off 5 bases at V and 6 bases at J, with 14 bases between the two ends. CDR3 in amino acids: CASSQERGVQPQHF. CDR3 DNA sequence: TGTGCCAGCAGCCAAGAACGTGGAGTTCAGCCCCAGCATTTT.

This clonotype was seen ten or more times. V and J are TRBV14 and TRBJ2-7, with D hard to call. V gave up 0 bases and J gave up 9 bases, with 18 bases separating them. This CDR3 has 15 residues. Germline V lookup: CDR1 SGHDN, CDR2 FVKESK. For the CDR3, the DNA is TGTGCCAGCAGCCAAGATACACTTTTATATACGGGGCAGTACTTC. Translated, it gives CASSQDTLLYTGQYF.

This clonotype was counted only a few times. J is TRBJ1-2 and V is TRBV4-1; D remains ambiguous. The CDR3 sequence is 17 residues long. The germline V and J ends were trimmed by 1 base and 4 bases, with 19 bases remaining between them. The germline V gene encodes CDR1 MGHRA and CDR2 YSYEKL. CDR3 coding DNA: TGCGCCAGCAGCCAAGTTGATCTGGGGTTCCGCAGCTATGGCTACACCTTC. Encoded protein: CASSQVDLGFRSYGYTF.

For this clonotype: One end of the junction is discordant with germline, which a read error may explain. The chain recombines TRBV7-2 with TRBJ2-7; D is perhaps TRBD1 (5 bases). The length of the CDR3 is 15 residues. Germline V gene data show CDR1 as SGHTA and CDR2 as FQGNSA. CDR3 residues: CVSSLVPGKVNEQYF. The DNA for the CDR3 is TGTGTCAGCAGCTTGGTTCCAGGGAAGGTAAACGAGCAGTACTTC.

This clonotype was counted at least ten times. The chain combines TRBV2 with TRBJ1-1; no clear D. Germline V lookup: CDR1 SNHLY, CDR2 FYNNEI. V lost 2 bases and J 11 bases, leaving 12 bases between the germline ends. This CDR3 is 12 amino acids long. CDR3 in DNA: TGTGCCAGCAGTGAATACGGCGCCCTGGCTTTCTTT. It encodes CASSEYGALAFF.

On this clonotype itself: With a much larger clone just one base away, this may be a read error. This sequence joins TRBV5-1 and TRBJ1-1, with a possible D match to TRBD1 (5 bases). The germline V gene has CDR1 SGHRS and CDR2 YFSETQ. The CDR3 spans 16 residues. The CDR3, as DNA: TGCGCCGGCAGCCTGATGTGGGCAGGGAGGGACACTGAAGCTTTCTTT. Translation: CAGSLMWAGRDTEAFF.

V usage is TRBV19 and J usage is TRBJ2-2; TRBD1 agrees at 8 bases. This CDR3 contains 15 residues. J was trimmed by 7 bases and V by 0 bases; bases with no gene match: 4. Germline loops: CDR1 LNHDA, CDR2 SQIVND (reference sequence). The CDR3, as DNA: TGTGCCAGTAGTATAGATGGACAGGGTCACGGGGAGCTGTTTTTT. This gives the protein CASSIDGQGHGELFF.

The chain links TRBV19 to TRBJ1-5; 8 bases are shared with TRBD1. The V gene end was trimmed by 7 bases and the J gene end by 6 bases; junction bases not matched to a gene: 11. The CDR3 runs to 15 residues. Germline CDR1 and CDR2: LNHDA and SQIVND (reference sequence). In DNA, the CDR3 is TGTGCCAGTACGGAGGAGACAGGGGTGGCTCAGCCCCAGCATTTT. It is translated as CASTEETGVAQPQHF.

The sample holds many counts of this clonotype. The chain couples TRBV5-1 to TRBJ2-7; D might be TRBD2 (5 bases). The V end was cut by 2 bases, the J end by 3 bases, with 12 bases between. Germline CDR1 reads SGHRS; CDR2 reads YFSETQ. This CDR3 is 14 amino acids long. CDR3 loop: CASSFVPGVYEQYF. In DNA, the CDR3 is TGCGCCAGCAGCTTTGTTCCCGGGGTCTACGAGCAGTACTTC.

As for this clonotype: The final CDR3 position lacks the conserved phenylalanine or tryptophan, pointing to a likely read error. The V call is TRBV6-1, the J call TRBJ1-2, with D possibly matching TRBD1 (5 bases). The germline gives CDR1 MNHNS, CDR2 SASEGT. Trimming left V 2 bases short and J 4 bases short, with 11 bases between. This CDR3 region has 14 residues. The CDR3 loop reads CASSEQTVGYGYTS. The CDR3 DNA sequence: TGTGCCAGCAGTGAACAGACAGTTGGCTATGGCTACACCTCC.

This clonotype appeared many times. The rearrangement links TRBV29-1 to TRBJ1-2, with 7 bases aligning to TRBD1. The V and J ends lost 6 bases and 3 bases, in that order; junction bases with no gene match: 4. Germline loops: CDR1 SQVTM, CDR2 ANQGSEA. The CDR3 runs to 12 residues. The CDR3 nucleotides are TGCAGCGTGCTAACAGGGGACTATGGCTACACCTTC. Its protein is CSVLTGDYGYTF.

This clonotype was recorded at least ten times. V gene TRBV29-1 combines with J gene TRBJ2-5; possibly TRBD1 for D (6 bases). There are 14 residues in the CDR3. CDR1 is SQVTM and CDR2 is ANQGSEA in the germline V gene. V lost 1 base and J 5 bases, leaving 14 bases between the germline ends. The CDR3 is CSVEGKTGGETQYF. DNA of the CDR3: TGCAGCGTTGAAGGGAAGACAGGCGGGGAGACCCAGTACTTC.

Concerning this clonotype itself: A junction end diverges from the germline sequence, so it may reflect a read error. The rearrangement uses TRBV7-9 and TRBJ1-1; D is uncertain. CDR3 size: 12 residues. Germline lookup yields CDR1 SEHNR and CDR2 FQNEAQ (reference sequence). The CDR3 nucleotides read TGTGCCAGCAGTTTAGGCAGGCTTGAAGCTTTCTTT. This translates into CASSLGRLEAFF.

Points on this clonotype: The conserved final phenylalanine or tryptophan is absent from the CDR3, which likely points to a read error. The CDR3, as DNA: TGTGCCAGCCGACTGACAGGGACCCAAGAGACCCAGTACCTC. Translated, it gives CASRLTGTQETQYL. The chain couples TRBV7-9 to TRBJ2-5, with TRBD1 identical over 7 bases. The CDR3 has 14 amino acids. Trimming removed 8 bases from V and 1 base from J; junction bases left unmatched: 7. Germline V gene lookup returns CDR1 SEHNR and CDR2 FQNEAQ (reference sequence).

The V gene is TRBV24-1, the J gene TRBJ2-5; D is ambiguous. The V gene's germline CDR1 is KGHDR and CDR2 SFDVKD. V lost 4 bases, J lost 2 bases, and 4 bases lay in between. The CDR3 covers 12 residues. CDR3 coding DNA: TGTGCCACCAGTGACTATCAAGAGACCCAGTACTTC. Translated, it gives CATSDYQETQYF.

J is TRBJ1-2 and V is TRBV24-1; possible D gene TRBD1, 5 bases. Germline V gene data show CDR1 as KGHDR and CDR2 as SFDVKD. V lost 6 bases to trimming and J lost 2 bases, with 12 bases between them. The CDR3 length is 14 residues. In DNA, the CDR3 is TGTGCCACCAGTCGGGGCGGCACGAACTATGGCTACACCTTC. This codes for CATSRGGTNYGYTF.

This clonotype showed up many times. This chain links TRBV15 with TRBJ2-1; D not certain. V gave up 4 bases and J gave up 0 bases, with 10 bases separating them. The CDR3 totals 15 residues. Per germline, CDR1 LNHNV and CDR2 YYDKDF (reference sequence). This CDR3 is CATSTEKSSYNEQFF. The CDR3, as DNA: TGTGCCACCAGCACTGAGAAGAGCTCCTACAATGAGCAGTTCTTC.

The chain combines TRBV24-1 with TRBJ2-1, with D unresolved. V lost 9 bases to trimming and J lost 8 bases, with 4 bases between them. Germline CDR1 KGHDR, CDR2 SFDVKD. The CDR3 runs to 9 residues. The CDR3 DNA is TGTGCCACCGGGGATGAGCAGTTCTTC. This encodes CATGDEQFF.

This clonotype showed up many times. The J gene is TRBJ2-1, the V gene TRBV19, with TRBD2 matching over 10 bases. Germline loops: CDR1 LNHDA, CDR2 SQIVND (reference sequence). V was clipped by 6 bases and J by 8 bases; unmatched bases: 4. This CDR3 is built from 13 residues. CDR3 loop: CASRASGGYEQFF. The CDR3 DNA is TGTGCCAGTAGGGCTAGCGGGGGATATGAGCAGTTCTTC.

This rearrangement joins TRBV29-1 to TRBJ1-1, with 9 bases that match TRBD1. Germline V gives CDR1 SQVTM, CDR2 ANQGSEA. Germline trimming cut 5 bases from V and 4 bases from J; bases unmatched to any gene: 8. This CDR3 comprises 14 residues. CDR3: CSVTGTGFATEAFF. The CDR3 DNA reads as TGCAGCGTTACCGGGACAGGGTTTGCCACTGAAGCTTTCTTT.

This CDR3 reads CASTVGTGRPPLHF. Written as DNA, the CDR3 is TGTGCCAGCACGGTCGGGACAGGGAGACCACCCCTCCACTTT. The rearrangement uses TRBV2 and TRBJ1-6; 9 bases align to TRBD1. The CDR3 extends over 14 amino acids. Trimming removed 7 bases from V and 11 bases from J; junction bases left unmatched: 9. CDR1 is SNHLY and CDR2 is FYNNEI in the germline V gene.

This clonotype was observed a single time. The chain has TRBV14 and TRBJ2-5; D not resolved. The CDR3 is made up of 13 amino acids. Trimming removed 0 bases at V and 4 bases at J, with 6 bases between. The germline V gene has CDR1 SGHDN and CDR2 FVKESK. CDR3 DNA: TGTGCCAGCAGCCAAGACCGGGTAGAGACCCAGTACTTC. Translation gives CASSQDRVETQYF.

This clonotype was observed a few times. This chain joins TRBV20-1 and TRBJ2-1; D gene uncertain. The CDR3 is made up of 14 amino acids. Germline V CDR1 and CDR2: DFQATT, SNEGSKA (reference sequence). Trimming left V 3 bases short and J 5 bases short, with 14 bases between. The CDR3 bases are TGCAGTGCTAGGGACCGGACCGTAAACAATGAGCAGTTCTTC. Translation: CSARDRTVNNEQFF.

In its sample, this clonotype was seen a few times. V gene TRBV4-1 combines with J gene TRBJ2-1; 7 bases map to TRBD2. Germline-derived CDR1 and CDR2 are MGHRA and YSYEKL. The CDR3 loop spans 17 amino acids. Trimming took 1 base from V and 0 from J; bases not matched to a gene: 6. The CDR3 region is CASSQGRGLRSYNEQFF. CDR3 coding DNA: TGCGCCAGCAGCCAAGGAAGGGGACTACGCTCCTACAATGAGCAGTTCTTC.

The V and J genes are TRBV12-3 or TRBV12-4 and TRBJ1-1; TRBD1 might be the D (5 bases). The CDR3 totals 15 residues. V gave up 4 bases and J gave up 3 bases, with 15 bases separating them. CDR3 bases: TGTGCCAGCAGTTCGCGGGCAGGGAGGGACACTGAAGCTTTCTTT. This translates into CASSSRAGRDTEAFF.

V usage is TRBV12-3 or TRBV12-4 and J usage is TRBJ1-5; 11 bases align to TRBD1. V lost 3 bases to trimming and J lost 4 bases; unmatched junction nucleotides: 8. The CDR3 is made up of 17 amino acids. In nucleotides, the CDR3 is TGTGCCAGCAGTTTCTGGGACAGGGGGTTACTTAATCAGCCCCAGCATTTT. Protein: CASSFWDRGLLNQPQHF.

This clonotype was recorded many times. The V gene is TRBV9, the J gene TRBJ1-4, with 7 positions matching TRBD1. V dropped 3 bases and J dropped 0; count of bases not matched to a gene: 5. The CDR3 extends over 16 amino acids. Germline values: CDR1 SGDLS, CDR2 YYNGEE. The CDR3 loop reads CASSEGDSTTNEKLFF. In DNA form, the CDR3 reads TGTGCCAGCAGCGAGGGGGACAGTACAACTAATGAAAAACTGTTTTTT.

V gene TRBV7-6 combines with J gene TRBJ2-3; 9 nucleotides match TRBD1. CDR1 and CDR2 (germline): SGHVS, FNYEAQ. The V segment lost 4 bases and the J segment 3 bases; nucleotides outside the gene matches: 2. The CDR3 has 14 amino acids. In DNA form, the CDR3 reads TGTGCCAGCAGCTCCGGGACAGGGACAGATACGCAGTATTTT. Translating gives CASSSGTGTDTQYF. Together with reference TRBV7-6 and TRBJ2-3, the CDR3 gives the full variable domain: GAGVSQSPRYKVTKRGQDVALRCDPISGHVSLYWYRQALGQGPEFLTYFNYEAQQDKSGLPNDRFSAERPEGSISTLTIQRTEQRDSAMYRCASSSGTGTDTQYFGPGTRLTVL.

The rearrangement links TRBV20-1 to TRBJ1-1; 9 positions match TRBD1. In germline, CDR1 is DFQATT, CDR2 SNEGSKA (reference sequence). The V segment lost 1 base and the J segment 5 bases; nucleotides outside the gene matches: 2. The CDR3 is 13 amino acids. CDR3 sequence (DNA): TGCAGTGCTAGAGGGGACAGGGTAACTGAAGCTTTCTTT. Translation: CSARGDRVTEAFF.